This T cell receptor (beta chain) was captured in a study of blood T cells in healthy people across ages. This CDR3 has 16 residues. The ends were cut back, 2 bases at V and 2 bases at J, with 13 bases in the middle. CDR1 and CDR2 (germline): SEHNR, FQNEAQ (reference sequence). Using a J-beta primer mix together with a sample-barcoded 5' primer, a second PCR was run for about 6 to 12 cycles. Each CDR3 protein is one row after TCRdb ran MiXCR on the 5' RACE reads. Of 700,000 to 900,000 distinct CDR3 sequences listed, about 48% are singletons. This receptor was identified in a man older than 75 in good health. The sequenced sample consisted of blood. V is TRBV7-9 and J is TRBJ2-1, with D possibly being TRBD1 (5 bases). The CDR3, as DNA: TGTGCCAGCAGCTTACTCGGCAGGGTGACCTACAATGAGCAGTTCTTC. Translated: CASSLLGRVTYNEQFF.